The subject of this entry is one T cell receptor beta chain. Its antigen is as yet unknown. Genomic DNA came from frozen unsorted single-cell suspensions. The data were obtained in a study of immune cell composition in non-small cell lung cancer. Study-wide points: Squamous lung tumours showed higher top 10 clone scores and clonality than adenocarcinomas. It was not proven that tumour-reactive clones equal dominant tumour-associated clones. Around 80% of squamous and about 31% of adenocarcinoma cases had tumour-associated clones >0.5%.

Profiling relied on immunoSEQ multiplex PCR, and the TCRdb table lists in-frame clones only, not all of them. The table lists some 6,600 clones, 78% of them singletons. This CDR3 contains 15 residues. The germline V and J ends were trimmed by 6 bases and 8 bases, with 17 bases remaining between them. Germline loops: CDR1 LNHDA, CDR2 SQIVND (reference sequence). The V call is TRBV19, the J call TRBJ1-6; D might be TRBD1 (5 bases). The sample consisted of lung tumor tissue. The TCR sequence derives from a human donor with non-small cell lung cancer. This chain's CDR3 is CASSDRPRGDSPLHF. In DNA form, the CDR3 reads TGTGCCAGTAGCGACCGCCCGCGGGGGGATTCACCCCTCCACTTT.